The clone carrying this T cell receptor (beta chain) has a count of ten or more. Its target is unknown. Using RNA transcripts as the source, TCR beta CDR3 regions were amplified. First-round RT-PCR targeting the TCR CDR3 was performed with the HTBI primer set. TCRdb independently ran MiXCR on the multiplex PCR reads; one entry per CDR3 protein. The sample has around 350,000 distinct CDR3 sequences, 25% seen once. The data were taken from a study of T cells in Graves' hyperthyroidism and ophthalmopathy. With a duration under 2 months, the hyperthyroidism was newly diagnosed in patients aged 18 to 65. The CDR3 loop spans 14 amino acids. V was cut by 0 bases and J by 2 bases, with 7 bases left in between. CDR1 is KGHSH, CDR2 LQKENI, per germline. Overall study findings and caveats: Researchers report that a 13 V-J model separated ophthalmopathy from stable hyperthyroidism.

The chain has TRBV18 and TRBJ1-1; D is possibly TRBD1 (6 bases). The material sequenced was blood. The clonotype was recovered from a man in his fifties or sixties with Graves' hyperthyroidism. The CDR3 loop reads CASSPPGANTEAFF. CDR3 sequence (DNA): TGTGCCAGCTCACCACCGGGGGCTAACACTGAAGCTTTCTTT.